This T cell receptor (beta chain) derives from a study of post-analysis software for immune sequencing data. The study, taken as a whole, reports: Under the F measure, samples that were prepared in one batch clustered strongly together. Comparison of patients with controls showed a handful of TRBV segments more frequent in patients, TRBV5-6, TRBV5-1 and TRBV20-1 among them.

To note about this clonotype: Its antigen is still unknown.

CDR1 and CDR2 from the germline V gene are SGHRS and YFSETQ. This CDR3 is built from 15 residues. V was trimmed by 4 bases and J by 4 bases, leaving 17 bases between them. TCR beta cDNA libraries included unique molecular identifiers. The authors obtained 400,000 to 600,000 cDNA molecules from roughly 1 to 10 million T cells. MiXCR was run by TCRdb on the PCR reads, yielding one entry per CDR3 protein. The table lists over 150,000 distinct CDR3 sequences, approximately 28% of them singletons. The chain uses TRBV5-1 and TRBJ1-1; D may be TRBD1 (5 bases). Material for sequencing was blood. This TCR was recovered from a girl aged 10-17 years with multiple sclerosis. CDR3 DNA sequence: TGCGCCAGCAGCCTTACGGGACGACGGCCCACTGAAGCTTTCTTT. The encoded protein is CASSLTGRRPTEAFF. Variable domain in full (rest from reference TRBV5-1 and TRBJ1-1): KAGVTQTPRYLIKTRGQQVTLSCSPISGHRSVSWYQQTPGQGLQFLFEYFSETQRNKGNFPGRFSGRQFSNSRSEMNVSTLELGDSALYLCASSLTGRRPTEAFFGQGTRLTVV.